This is a list of T cell receptor beta chains from one sample in a study of PD-L1 blockade in urothelial cancer. Generated by immunoSEQ multiplex PCR, the TCRdb table keeps only in-frame clones and is missing some. Among tens of thousands of clones, around four fifths were seen once, and the ten largest hold 1.5% to 2%. Source: PBMCs, taken around atezolizumab (anti-PD-L1) treatment. The receptors stem from a man in his fifties or sixties with urothelial cancer. Both conserved end residues are part of each CDR3. The D gene is left open where the match is weak. Size values are once, few and many counts, or a class for expanded clones, and some rows have none.

V gene,clone size,CDR3 length,D gene,J gene,CDR3 protein,CDR3 DNA
TRBV5-1,.,17,.,TRBJ1-6,CASSSGRLEGYNSPLHF,TGCGCCAGCAGCTCAGGACGGTTAGAGGGCTATAATTCACCCCTCCACTTT
TRBV6-1,.,15,.,TRBJ1-2,CASSEFPGQNYGYTF,TGTGCCAGCAGTGAGTTTCCGGGACAAAACTATGGCTACACCTTC
TRBV15,.,18,.,TRBJ1-3,CATSRDKYTTSTGNTIYF,TGTGCCACCAGCAGAGATAAGTATACGACTTCTACTGGAAACACCATATATTTT
TRBV4-1,.,14,TRBD1,TRBJ1-5,CASSPQGGYQPQHF,TGCGCCAGCAGCCCACAGGGGGGATATCAGCCCCAGCATTTT
TRBV19,.,15,TRBD2,TRBJ2-2,CASSLAGGSTGELFF,TGTGCCAGTAGTTTAGCGGGGGGCTCCACCGGGGAGCTGTTTTTT
TRBV28,.,16,TRBD2,TRBJ2-1,CASSLFEAGGYNEQFF,TGTGCCAGCAGTTTATTCGAAGCGGGAGGTTACAATGAGCAGTTCTTC
TRBV6-5,.,15,.,TRBJ1-5,CASSYDSSGNQPQHF,TGTGCCAGCAGTTACGACTCCTCGGGCAATCAGCCCCAGCATTTT
TRBV7-3,.,15,TRBD2,TRBJ2-3,CASSSGDYDTDTQYF,TGTGCCAGCAGCTCGGGGGACTACGACACAGATACGCAGTATTTT
TRBV5-6,.,17,TRBD2,TRBJ2-1,CASSTIQLARSYNEQFF,TGTGCCAGCAGCACCATCCAACTAGCGCGCTCCTACAATGAGCAGTTCTTC
TRBV27,.,14,TRBD1,TRBJ1-2,CASSPTGQGYGYTF,TGTGCCAGCAGTCCCACCGGACAGGGCTATGGCTACACCTTC
TRBV14,.,20,TRBD2,TRBJ2-1,CASSQDHAAGRENSYNEQFF,TGTGCCAGCAGCCAAGATCATGCAGCCGGGAGGGAGAACTCCTACAATGAGCAGTTCTTC
TRBV11-1,few,14,.,TRBJ1-6,CASSSYSTGTPLHF,TGTGCCAGCAGCTCATATTCGACGGGGACACCCCTCCACTTT
TRBV6-5,.,13,TRBD1,TRBJ1-2,CASSYVQGNGYTF,TGTGCCAGCAGTTACGTACAGGGGAATGGCTACACCTTC
TRBV27,.,15,.,TRBJ2-3,CASSLSFRSTDTQYF,TGTGCCAGCAGCCTAAGTTTCCGTAGCACAGATACGCAGTATTTT
TRBV7-2,.,15,.,TRBJ2-7,CASSLGFSPSYEQYF,TGTGCCAGCAGCTTAGGTTTCTCCCCTTCCTACGAGCAGTACTTC
TRBV5-1,.,15,.,TRBJ1-2,CASSWEGLTNYGYTF,TGCGCCAGCAGCTGGGAGGGCCTGACTAACTATGGCTACACCTTC
TRBV14,.,15,.,TRBJ2-1,CASSQGWLAFNEQFF,TGTGCCAGCAGCCAAGGGTGGCTAGCTTTCAATGAGCAGTTCTTC
TRBV19,.,15,TRBD1,TRBJ1-2,CASSMPGQTTIGYTF,TGTGCCAGTAGTATGCCGGGACAGACGACTATCGGCTACACCTTC
TRBV19,.,11,.,TRBJ2-1,CASRITGTQFF,TGTGCCAGTAGGATAACCGGGACTCAGTTCTTC
TRBV5-6,once,16,.,TRBJ1-1,CASSPLSGFLNTEAFF,TGTGCCAGCAGCCCCCTTTCGGGGTTCCTGAACACTGAAGCTTTCTTT
TRBV11-2,.,16,TRBD2,TRBJ2-7,CASSHKTSVSSYEQYF,TGTGCCAGCAGCCATAAAACTAGCGTATCTTCCTACGAGCAGTACTTC
TRBV5-1,.,16,TRBD2,TRBJ2-3,CASSTGLAGASDTQYF,TGCGCCAGCAGCACCGGACTAGCGGGGGCCTCAGATACGCAGTATTTT
TRBV18,.,12,TRBD1,TRBJ1-4,CASSTGGEKLFF,TGTGCCAGCTCAACAGGGGGCGAAAAACTGTTTTTT
TRBV5-4,.,18,TRBD2,TRBJ2-1,CASSGLAGGPGSYNEQFF,TGTGCCAGCAGCGGACTAGCGGGAGGGCCAGGGTCCTACAATGAGCAGTTCTTC
TRBV6-4,medium-sized,18,TRBD1,TRBJ1-5,CASTDPLVGTGNNQPQHF,TGTGCCAGCACAGACCCGCTTGTAGGGACAGGGAACAATCAGCCCCAGCATTTT
TRBV6-5,.,14,.,TRBJ2-5,CASSYSTTQETQYF,TGTGCCAGCAGTTACTCGACAACCCAAGAGACCCAGTACTTC
TRBV7-7,.,15,TRBD2,TRBJ2-7,CASSLLAGASYEQYF,TGTGCTAGCAGCTTGCTAGCGGGAGCGTCCTACGAGCAGTACTTC
TRBV2,.,13,.,TRBJ2-3,CASSDLLTDTQYF,TGTGCCAGCAGTGACCTCTTGACAGATACGCAGTATTTT
TRBV30,once,14,TRBD1,TRBJ1-3,CASHRGGYGNTIYF,TGTGCCTCCCACAGGGGTGGCTATGGAAACACCATATATTTT
TRBV4-1,.,12,.,TRBJ2-1,CASSQLVNEQFF,TGCGCCAGCAGCCAACTAGTCAATGAGCAGTTCTTC
TRBV30,.,14,TRBD2,TRBJ2-1,CAWSVPASGFEQFF,TGTGCCTGGAGTGTACCGGCTAGCGGGTTTGAGCAGTTCTTC
TRBV6-5,.,14,TRBD2,TRBJ2-7,CASTVLAGGYEQYF,TGTGCCAGCACCGTACTAGCGGGAGGCTACGAGCAGTACTTC
TRBV11-3,.,13,.,TRBJ1-2,CASSLAKGVGYTF,TGTGCCAGCAGCTTAGCTAAGGGAGTTGGCTACACCTTC
TRBV6-5,few,16,TRBD1,TRBJ1-6,CASSYSGTGDNSPLHF,TGTGCCAGCAGTTACTCTGGGACAGGGGACAATTCACCCCTCCACTTT
TRBV4-2,.,16,.,TRBJ1-1,CASSQDWQGPRMEAFF,TGTGCCAGCAGCCAAGATTGGCAGGGCCCGAGAATGGAAGCTTTCTTT
TRBV7-9,.,11,.,TRBJ1-1,CASSLVAEAFF,TGTGCCAGCAGCTTAGTCGCTGAAGCTTTCTTT
TRBV28,.,17,TRBD1,TRBJ1-1,CASSLWGRNRGNTEAFF,TGTGCCAGCAGTTTATGGGGACGTAACAGGGGGAACACTGAAGCTTTCTTT
TRBV5-1,.,15,.,TRBJ1-6,CASSLQGVWNSPLHF,TGCGCCAGCAGCTTACAGGGAGTCTGGAATTCACCCCTCCACTTT
TRBV19,once,16,.,TRBJ2-1,CASSILGTASDNEQFF,TGTGCCAGTAGTATACTTGGGACCGCTAGCGACAATGAGCAGTTCTTC
TRBV4-1,.,15,TRBD2,TRBJ2-3,CASSQRLLAGDTQYF,TGCGCCAGCAGCCAAAGGTTACTAGCGGGAGATACGCAGTATTTT
TRBV5-1,.,15,TRBD2,TRBJ2-1,CASSGAGTSFNEQFF,TGCGCCAGCAGCGGGGCTGGGACTAGCTTCAATGAGCAGTTCTTC
TRBV5-6,few,13,.,TRBJ1-4,CASSSAGGRKLFF,TGTGCCAGCAGCTCCGCGGGGGGACGAAAACTGTTTTTT
TRBV9,.,14,.,TRBJ1-1,CASSRGPLNTEAFF,TGTGCCAGCAGTCGTGGGCCGCTGAACACTGAAGCTTTCTTT
TRBV29-1,.,14,.,TRBJ2-6,CSAGGEGGANVLTF,TGCAGCGCCGGAGGTGAAGGTGGGGCCAACGTCCTGACTTTC